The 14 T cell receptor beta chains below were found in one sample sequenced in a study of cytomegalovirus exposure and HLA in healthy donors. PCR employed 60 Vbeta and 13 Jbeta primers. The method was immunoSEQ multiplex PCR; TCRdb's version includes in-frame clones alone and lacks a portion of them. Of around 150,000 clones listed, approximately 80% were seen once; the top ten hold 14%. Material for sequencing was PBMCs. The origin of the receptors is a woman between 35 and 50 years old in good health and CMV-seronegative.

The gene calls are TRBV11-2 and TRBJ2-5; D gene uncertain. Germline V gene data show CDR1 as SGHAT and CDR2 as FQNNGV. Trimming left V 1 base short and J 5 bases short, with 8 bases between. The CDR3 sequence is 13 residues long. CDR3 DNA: TGTGCCAGCAGCTTAGGATGGAGTGAGACCCAGTACTTC. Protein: CASSLGWSETQYF.

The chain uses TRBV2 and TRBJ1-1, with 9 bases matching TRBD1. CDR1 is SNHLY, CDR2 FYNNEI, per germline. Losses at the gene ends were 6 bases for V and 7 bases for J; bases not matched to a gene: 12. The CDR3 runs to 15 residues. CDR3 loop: CASRSGQGPFNEAFF. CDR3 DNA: TGTGCCAGCAGATCGGGACAGGGACCTTTTAATGAAGCTTTCTTT.

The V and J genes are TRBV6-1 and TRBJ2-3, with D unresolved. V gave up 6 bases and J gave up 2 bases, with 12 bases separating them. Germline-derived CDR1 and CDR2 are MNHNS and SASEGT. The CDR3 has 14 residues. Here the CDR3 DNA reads TGTGCCAGCAGACACAGCCTATACACAGATACGCAGTATTTT. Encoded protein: CASRHSLYTDTQYF.

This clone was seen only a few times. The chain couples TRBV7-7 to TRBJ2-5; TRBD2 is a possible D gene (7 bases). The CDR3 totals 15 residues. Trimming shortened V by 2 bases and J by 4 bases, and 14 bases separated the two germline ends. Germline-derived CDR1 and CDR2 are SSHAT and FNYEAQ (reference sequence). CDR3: CASSLYPGGPETQYF. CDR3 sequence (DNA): TGTGCCAGCAGCTTATACCCCGGGGGGCCAGAGACCCAGTACTTC.

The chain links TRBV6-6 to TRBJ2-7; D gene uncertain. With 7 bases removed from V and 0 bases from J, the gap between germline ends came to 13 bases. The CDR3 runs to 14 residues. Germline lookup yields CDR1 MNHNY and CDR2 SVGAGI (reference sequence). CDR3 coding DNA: TGTGCCAGCATCTCCGAGGCTTACTCCTACGAGCAGTACTTC. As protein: CASISEAYSYEQYF.

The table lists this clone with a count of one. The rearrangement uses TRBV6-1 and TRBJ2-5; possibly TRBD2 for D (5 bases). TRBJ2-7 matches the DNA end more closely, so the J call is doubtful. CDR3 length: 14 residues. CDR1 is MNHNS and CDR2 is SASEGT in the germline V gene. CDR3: CASNEAESSYEQYF. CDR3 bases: TGTGCCAGCAACGAAGCGGAGAGCTCCTACGAGCAGTACTTC.

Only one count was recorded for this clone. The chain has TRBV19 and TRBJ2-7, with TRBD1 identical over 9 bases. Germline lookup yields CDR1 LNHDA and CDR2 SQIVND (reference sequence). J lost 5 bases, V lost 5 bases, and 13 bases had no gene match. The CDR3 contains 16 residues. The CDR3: CASSPPVGTGNNEQYF. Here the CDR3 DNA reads TGTGCCAGTAGTCCCCCCGTCGGGACAGGGAATAACGAGCAGTACTTC.

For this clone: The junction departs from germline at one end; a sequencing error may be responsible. DNA for the CDR3: TGTTCCAGCAGCATCGGGTCGGAGCAGTACTTC. The encoded protein is CSSSIGSEQYF. The gene calls are TRBV7-9 and TRBJ2-7; no reliable D call. Germline V gene sequence: CDR1 SEHNR, CDR2 FQNEAQ (reference sequence). This CDR3 is built from 11 residues.

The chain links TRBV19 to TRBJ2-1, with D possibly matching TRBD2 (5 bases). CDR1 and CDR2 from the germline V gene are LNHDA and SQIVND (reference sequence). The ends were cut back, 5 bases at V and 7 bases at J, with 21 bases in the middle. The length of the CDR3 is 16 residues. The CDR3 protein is CASSSISAHLSNEQFF. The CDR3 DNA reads TGTGCCAGTAGTTCAATTAGCGCCCATTTATCAAATGAGCAGTTCTTC.

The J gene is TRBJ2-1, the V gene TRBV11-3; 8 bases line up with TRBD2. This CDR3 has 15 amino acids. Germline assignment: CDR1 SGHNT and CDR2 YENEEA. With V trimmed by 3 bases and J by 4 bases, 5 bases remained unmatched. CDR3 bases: TGTGCCAGCAGCTTGCGACTAGCGACATACAATGAGCAGTTCTTC. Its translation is CASSLRLATYNEQFF.

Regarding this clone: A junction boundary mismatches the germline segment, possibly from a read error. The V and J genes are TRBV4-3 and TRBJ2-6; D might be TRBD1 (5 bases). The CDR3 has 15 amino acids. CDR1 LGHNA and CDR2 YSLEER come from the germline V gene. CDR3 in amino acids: CASSQISSGANGLTF. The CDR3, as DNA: TGCGCCAGCAGCCAAATAAGCTCTGGGGCCAACGGCCTGACTTTC.

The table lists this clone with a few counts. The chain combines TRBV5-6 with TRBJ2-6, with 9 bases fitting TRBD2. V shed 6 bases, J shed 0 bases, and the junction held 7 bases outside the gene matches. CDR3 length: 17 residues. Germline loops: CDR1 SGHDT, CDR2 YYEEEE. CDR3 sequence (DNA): TGTGCCAGCACCCCGGGGACTAGCCTCTCTGGGGCCAACGTCCTGACTTTC. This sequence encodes CASTPGTSLSGANVLTF.

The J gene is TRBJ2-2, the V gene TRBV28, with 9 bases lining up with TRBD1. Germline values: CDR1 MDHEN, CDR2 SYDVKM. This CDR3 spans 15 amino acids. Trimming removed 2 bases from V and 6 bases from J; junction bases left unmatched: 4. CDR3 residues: CASSLGQGTAGELFF. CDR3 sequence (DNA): TGTGCCAGCAGTTTAGGACAGGGGACGGCCGGGGAGCTGTTTTTT.

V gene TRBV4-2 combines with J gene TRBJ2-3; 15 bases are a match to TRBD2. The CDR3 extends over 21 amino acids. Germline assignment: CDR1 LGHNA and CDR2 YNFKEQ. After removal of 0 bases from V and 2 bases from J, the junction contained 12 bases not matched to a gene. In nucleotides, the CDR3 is TGTGCCAGCAGCCAAGATAACGGACTAGCGGGGGGGAGATTTGTCACAGATACGCAGTATTTT. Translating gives CASSQDNGLAGGRFVTDTQYF.